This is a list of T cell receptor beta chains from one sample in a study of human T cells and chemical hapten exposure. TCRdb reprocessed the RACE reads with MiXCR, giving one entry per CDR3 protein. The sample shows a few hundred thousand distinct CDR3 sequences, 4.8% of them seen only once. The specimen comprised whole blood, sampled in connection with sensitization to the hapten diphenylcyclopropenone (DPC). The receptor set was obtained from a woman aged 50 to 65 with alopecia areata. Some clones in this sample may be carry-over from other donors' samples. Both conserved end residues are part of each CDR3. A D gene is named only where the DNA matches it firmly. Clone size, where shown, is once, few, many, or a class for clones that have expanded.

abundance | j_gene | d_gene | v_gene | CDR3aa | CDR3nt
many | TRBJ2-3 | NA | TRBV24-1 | CATSVGPVGLDTQYF | TGTGCCACCAGTGTCGGGCCGGTGGGCCTAGATACGCAGTATTTT
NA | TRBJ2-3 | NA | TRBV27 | CASSLGGQDTQYF | TGTGCCAGCAGTTTAGGTGGCCAAGATACGCAGTATTTT
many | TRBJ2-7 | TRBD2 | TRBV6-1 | CASSLDRPLGGGTYEQYF | TGTGCCAGCAGTCTTGACAGGCCCCTGGGCGGGGGGACCTACGAGCAGTACTTC
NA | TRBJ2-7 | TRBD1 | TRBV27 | CASSPFGTAAYEQYF | TGTGCCAGCAGTCCATTCGGGACAGCCGCCTACGAGCAGTACTTC
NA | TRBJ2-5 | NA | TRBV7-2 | CASSFTRAETQYF | TGTGCCAGCAGCTTTACCCGGGCGGAGACCCAGTACTTC
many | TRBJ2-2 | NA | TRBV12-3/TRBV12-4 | CASSQDRNTGELFF | TGTGCCAGCAGTCAAGACAGGAACACCGGGGAGCTGTTTTTT
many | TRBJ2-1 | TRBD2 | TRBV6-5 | CASSYSRTSPYNEQFF | TGTGCCAGCAGTTACTCGAGGACTAGCCCCTACAATGAGCAGTTCTTC
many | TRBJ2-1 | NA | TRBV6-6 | CASSYAALEQFF | TGTGCCAGCAGTTACGCAGCATTGGAGCAGTTCTTC
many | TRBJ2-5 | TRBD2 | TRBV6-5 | CASSSAGTMQETQYF | TGTGCCAGCAGTTCTGCGGGGACTATGCAAGAGACCCAGTACTTC
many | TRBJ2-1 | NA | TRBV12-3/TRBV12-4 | CASSPVEGSRAEQFF | TGTGCCAGCAGCCCTGTCGAAGGGAGTCGTGCTGAGCAGTTCTTC
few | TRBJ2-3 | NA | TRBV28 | CASSAFSGGTLSTDTQYF | TGTGCCAGCAGTGCCTTCTCCGGGGGCACCCTCTCCACAGATACGCAGTATTTT
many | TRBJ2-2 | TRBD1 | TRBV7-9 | CASSLATGRPGELFF | TGTGCCAGCAGCCTCGCGACAGGGCGGCCCGGGGAGCTGTTTTTT
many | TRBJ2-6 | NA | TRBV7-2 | CATGAGIGANVLTF | TGTGCCACTGGGGCAGGAATAGGGGCCAACGTCCTGACTTTC
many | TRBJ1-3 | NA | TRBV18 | CASSPAWGSGNTIYF | TGTGCCAGCTCACCCGCTTGGGGCTCTGGAAACACCATATATTTT
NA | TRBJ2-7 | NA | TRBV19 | CASSMGWDEQYF | TGTGCCAGTAGTATGGGCTGGGACGAGCAGTACTTC
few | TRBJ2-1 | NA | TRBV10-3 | CAISGTGNEQFF | TGTGCCATCAGTGGTACGGGGAATGAGCAGTTCTTC
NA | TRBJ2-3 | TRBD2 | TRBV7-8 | CASSSTGLRTDTQYF | TGTGCCAGCAGCTCAACGGGACTAAGAACAGATACGCAGTATTTT
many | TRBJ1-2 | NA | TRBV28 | CASILTGAGYGYTF | TGTGCCAGCATCCTAACGGGGGCAGGGTATGGCTACACCTTC
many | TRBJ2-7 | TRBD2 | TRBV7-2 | CASSPLGTSGTYEQYF | TGTGCCAGCAGCCCCTTAGGGACTAGCGGAACATACGAGCAGTACTTC
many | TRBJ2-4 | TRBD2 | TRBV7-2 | CASSLSGGAGSKNIQYF | TGTGCCAGCAGCCTTAGCGGGGGGGCTGGTTCCAAAAACATTCAGTACTTC
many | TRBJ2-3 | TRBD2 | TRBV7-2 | CASSLSGGSSPDTQYF | TGTGCCAGCAGCCTTAGCGGGGGGTCCTCCCCAGATACGCAGTATTTT
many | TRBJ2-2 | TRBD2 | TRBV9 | CASSVASGRAEVDTGELFF | TGTGCCAGCAGCGTAGCGAGCGGGAGGGCCGAAGTAGACACCGGGGAGCTGTTTTTT
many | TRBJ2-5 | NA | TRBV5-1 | CASSGPVQETQYF | TGCGCCAGCAGCGGACCGGTACAAGAGACCCAGTACTTC
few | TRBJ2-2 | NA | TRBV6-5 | CASNAGVTGELFF | TGTGCCAGCAACGCAGGGGTCACCGGGGAGCTGTTTTTT
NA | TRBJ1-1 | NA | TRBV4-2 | CASSPVTKMNTEAFF | TGTGCCAGCAGCCCCGTCACAAAAATGAACACTGAAGCTTTCTTT
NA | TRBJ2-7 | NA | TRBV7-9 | CASSGGTAGRDEQYF | TGTGCCAGCAGCGGGGGGACTGCCGGTAGGGACGAGCAGTACTTC
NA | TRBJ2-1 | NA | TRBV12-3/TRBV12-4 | CASSLSLSGVNEQFF | TGTGCCAGCAGTTTAAGCCTCTCGGGGGTGAATGAGCAGTTCTTC
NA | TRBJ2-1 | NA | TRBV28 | CASSLYREYNEQFF | TGTGCCAGCAGTTTGTACAGAGAATACAATGAGCAGTTCTTC
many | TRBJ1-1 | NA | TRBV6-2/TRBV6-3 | CATQARLNTEAFF | TGTGCCACCCAGGCCAGACTGAACACTGAAGCTTTCTTT
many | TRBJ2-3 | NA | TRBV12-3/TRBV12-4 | CASELTDTQYF | TGTGCCAGCGAACTGACAGATACGCAGTATTTT
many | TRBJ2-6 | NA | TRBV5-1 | CASSLGRLSSGANVLTF | TGCGCCAGCAGCTTGGGACGCTTGAGTTCTGGGGCCAACGTCCTGACTTTC